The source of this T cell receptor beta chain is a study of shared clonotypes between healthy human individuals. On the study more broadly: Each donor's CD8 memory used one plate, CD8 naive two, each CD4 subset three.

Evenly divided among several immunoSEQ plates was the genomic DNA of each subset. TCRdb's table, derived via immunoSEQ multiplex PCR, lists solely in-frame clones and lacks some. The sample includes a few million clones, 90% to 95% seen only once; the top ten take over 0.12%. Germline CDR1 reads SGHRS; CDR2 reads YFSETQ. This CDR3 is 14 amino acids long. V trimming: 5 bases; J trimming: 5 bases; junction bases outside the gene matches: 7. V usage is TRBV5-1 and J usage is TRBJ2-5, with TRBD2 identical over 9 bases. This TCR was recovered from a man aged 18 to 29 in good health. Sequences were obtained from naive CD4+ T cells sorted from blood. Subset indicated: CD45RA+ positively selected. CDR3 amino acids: CASSDSGGGETQYF. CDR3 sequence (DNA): TGCGCCAGCAGTGATAGCGGGGGTGGGGAGACCCAGTACTTC.